This T cell receptor beta chain appears in the sequencing data of a study of T cells in localized non-small cell lung cancer. Study conclusions and caveats: Uninvolved adjacent lung had higher T cell clonality than tumor and all other tissues. Paired adjacent lung recovered a median about 60 of the top 100 tumor clones. A higher density of T cells in blood coincided with extended overall survival.

Profiled with immunoSEQ multiplex PCR; TCRdb holds only in-frame clones, not every one. The table includes 35,000 to 45,000 clones, about 86% detected once. Points on this clone: The antigen is undetermined.

The specimen comprised peripheral blood, sampled before any cancer treatment. The sequence was obtained from a woman aged 18 to 55 with stage III lung adenocarcinoma.

Here the CDR3 reads CASRQRPQGGYTF. CDR3 DNA: TGTGCCAGCAGGCAACGCCCTCAAGGTGGCTACACCTTC. The chain links TRBV6-6 to TRBJ1-2; the D is unclear. CDR3 length equals 13 residues. With 6 bases removed from V and 7 bases from J, the gap between germline ends came to 15 bases. The germline gives CDR1 MNHNY, CDR2 SVGAGI (reference sequence).